This TCR beta chain was recorded in a study of T cell changes during pregnancy in multiple sclerosis. TCRdb's copy holds only in-frame clones and misses some; the assay was immunoSEQ multiplex PCR. The sample has more than 9,500 clones, approximately 88% seen once. CDR3 length: 13 residues. In germline, CDR1 is MNHEY, CDR2 SMNVEV (reference sequence). J was trimmed by 10 bases and V by 6 bases; bases with no gene match: 9. The sequence was obtained from a female donor in good health, enrolled as a control in a pregnancy study. Sample: CD8+ T cells from peripheral blood mononuclear cells, taken after pregnancy. This chain connects TRBV27 to TRBJ2-1; 7 nucleotides align to TRBD2. CDR3 loop: CASSEAGRWEQFF. The CDR3 DNA sequence: TGTGCCAGCAGCGAAGCGGGACGTTGGGAGCAGTTCTTC.